A single sample gave rise to the 9 T cell receptor beta chains below, sequenced in a study of cytomegalovirus exposure and HLA in healthy donors. Both 60 Vbeta primers and 13 Jbeta primers went into the PCR. This table comes from immunoSEQ multiplex PCR, and its TCRdb copy is limited to in-frame clones, with some not included. The sample has some 160,000 clones; under 85% are singletons. Sequencing used PBMCs. The receptors were gathered from a woman aged 18-30 years in good health and CMV-seropositive.

The chain links TRBV7-8 to TRBJ1-4; D gene ambiguous. This CDR3 spans 14 amino acids. V lost 5 bases to trimming and J lost 6 bases, with 13 bases between them. CDR1 is SGHVS, CDR2 FQNEAQ, per germline. In nucleotides, the CDR3 is TGTGCCAGCAGCCCAGTAGGAGCAGATGAAAAACTGTTTTTT. Protein sequence: CASSPVGADEKLFF.

This clone appeared once. The rearrangement links TRBV19 to TRBJ1-3; perhaps TRBD1 as D (5 bases). This CDR3 comprises 16 residues. Per germline, CDR1 LNHDA and CDR2 SQIVND (reference sequence). V shed 5 bases and J shed 4 bases, with 18 bases lying between them. Here the CDR3 DNA reads TGTGCCAGTAGTCGACGCGGGACCCTTGGGGGAAACACCATATATTTT. Translating it yields CASSRRGTLGGNTIYF.

The V and J genes are TRBV19 and TRBJ2-7, with 9 bases that match TRBD1. Germline values: CDR1 LNHDA, CDR2 SQIVND (reference sequence). V was clipped by 7 bases and J by 6 bases; unmatched bases: 13. The CDR3 contains 15 residues. The DNA for the CDR3 is TGTGCCAGTACCCCAGGGGGGACAGGGACTCCCGAGCAGTACTTC. Residues: CASTPGGTGTPEQYF.

V gene TRBV4-3 combines with J gene TRBJ2-3; 8 bases are shared with TRBD1. Germline assignment: CDR1 LGHNA and CDR2 YSLEER. The CDR3 spans 17 residues. Losses at the gene ends were 1 base for V and 1 base for J; bases not matched to a gene: 7. The CDR3 nucleotides read TGCGCCAGCAGCCAAGCCCTCCCGGACAGGGGCACAGATACGCAGTATTTT. Amino acids: CASSQALPDRGTDTQYF.

The rearrangement joins TRBV2 to TRBJ1-2, with TRBD1 matching over 9 bases. Germline-derived CDR1 and CDR2 are SNHLY and FYNNEI. With V trimmed by 7 bases and J by 7 bases, 4 bases remained unmatched. CDR3 size: 12 residues. The CDR3, as DNA: TGTGCCAGCACTTTGGACAGGGGTGGCTACACCTTC. Translating gives CASTLDRGGYTF.

This clone has more than one count but fewer than ten. V and J are TRBV7-2 and TRBJ1-5; D possibly corresponds to TRBD1 (5 bases). There are 14 residues in the CDR3. From germline, CDR1 is SGHTA and CDR2 FQGNSA. V lost 2 bases to trimming and J lost 3 bases, with 8 bases between them. DNA of the CDR3: TGTGCCAGCAGCTTAAAGGGGTCCAATCAGCCCCAGCATTTT. This encodes CASSLKGSNQPQHF.

DNA for the CDR3: TGTGCCAGCAGTGGCCGAGAAGCTTTCTTT. Its protein is CASSGREAFF. The chain links TRBV7-8 to TRBJ1-1; no definite D call. The CDR3 totals 10 residues. In germline, CDR1 is SGHVS, CDR2 FQNEAQ. V lost 6 bases and J 8 bases, leaving 7 bases between the germline ends.

The chain recombines TRBV5-1 with TRBJ2-3; D not resolved. V gave up 1 base and J gave up 0 bases, with 3 bases separating them. The CDR3 consists of 13 residues. CDR1 is SGHRS, CDR2 YFSETQ, per germline. CDR3 sequence reads: CASSLTSTDTQYF. The DNA for the CDR3 is TGCGCCAGCAGCTTGACTAGCACAGATACGCAGTATTTT.

The genes are TRBV7-9 and TRBJ2-1, with 14 bases that match TRBD2. CDR3 length equals 15 residues. CDR1 and CDR2 from the germline V gene are SEHNR and FQNEAQ (reference sequence). Losses at the gene ends were 7 bases for V and 8 bases for J; bases not matched to a gene: 7. CDR3 nucleotides: TGTGCCAGCATGGGACTAGCGGGGGTCTTAGATGAGCAGTTCTTC. Translating it yields CASMGLAGVLDEQFF.